A single sample is the source of the 29 T cell receptor beta chains below, sequenced in a study of blood T cells in healthy people across ages. A second PCR of 7 to 11 cycles used a sample-barcoded 5' primer and a J-beta primer mix. One entry per CDR3 protein results from TCRdb running MiXCR on the 5' RACE reads. The sample holds 380,000 or so distinct CDR3 sequences, more than 45% seen once. The sequencing sample was made of blood. The origin of the receptors is a man aged 55 to 70 in good health.

The chain is built from TRBV7-2 and TRBJ2-1; D unclear. This CDR3 is 12 amino acids long. V lost 5 bases and J lost 6, with 8 bases in between. Germline CDR1 is SGHTA and CDR2 is FQGNSA. The CDR3 region has the DNA TGTGCCAGCAGCCGCGACTCCAATGAGCAGTTCTTC. The encoded protein is CASSRDSNEQFF.

This clonotype was seen at least ten times. This chain uses TRBV7-2 with TRBJ1-5; 11 positions match TRBD1. This CDR3 is built from 15 residues. V trimming: 5 bases; J trimming: 4 bases; junction bases outside the gene matches: 4. Germline CDR1 and CDR2: SGHTA and FQGNSA. In DNA form, the CDR3 reads TGTGCCAGCAGCCCTGGGACAGGGGGTAATCAGCCCCAGCATTTT. As protein: CASSPGTGGNQPQHF.

The genes are TRBV7-9 and TRBJ1-5, with no clear D. Trimming removed 5 bases from V and 2 bases from J, with 13 bases in between. Looked up from germline, CDR1 is SEHNR and CDR2 is FQNEAQ (reference sequence). The CDR3 runs to 15 residues. The CDR3 nucleotides are TGTGCCAGCAGCCTCGGGAGTACCGGCAATCAGCCCCAGCATTTT. It is translated as CASSLGSTGNQPQHF.

This clonotype was detected only a few times. The V gene is TRBV20-1, the J gene TRBJ2-7; 8 nucleotides align to TRBD2. V lost 0 bases to trimming and J lost 4 bases; unmatched junction nucleotides: 8. Germline V gives CDR1 DFQATT, CDR2 SNEGSKA (reference sequence). This CDR3 comprises 15 residues. The CDR3 reads CSARDPGTSPYEQYF. CDR3 nucleotide sequence: TGCAGTGCTAGAGACCCCGGGACTAGTCCTTACGAGCAGTACTTC.

The chain couples TRBV6-5 to TRBJ2-3, with 9 bases aligning to TRBD2. After removal of 6 bases from V and 8 bases from J, the junction contained 9 bases not matched to a gene. The CDR3 is 14 amino acids. Germline loops: CDR1 MNHEY, CDR2 SVGAGI. Here the CDR3 DNA reads TGTGCCAGCAGCGAGGCAGCGGGGGGTGGTACGCAGTATTTT. Translated, it gives CASSEAAGGGTQYF.

This clonotype was counted many times. The rearrangement links TRBV20-1 to TRBJ2-1, with 9 bases identical to TRBD2. This CDR3 region has 15 residues. Trimming removed 0 bases from V and 6 bases from J; junction bases left unmatched: 6. Per the germline V gene, CDR1 is DFQATT and CDR2 is SNEGSKA (reference sequence). CDR3 protein: CSARDAAAGGNEQFF. CDR3 bases: TGCAGTGCTAGAGATGCCGCAGCGGGAGGCAATGAGCAGTTCTTC.

This chain connects TRBV12-3 or TRBV12-4 to TRBJ2-4, with D hard to call. With 6 bases removed from V and 13 bases from J, the gap between germline ends came to 19 bases. The length of the CDR3 is 13 residues. CDR3 sequence (DNA): TGTGCCAGCAGCCAACTGGACCGGTCCGGCCAGTACTTC. Translation: CASSQLDRSGQYF.

At least ten counts were recorded for this clonotype. The gene calls are TRBV20-1 and TRBJ2-3; 7 positions match TRBD2. Germline V gene lookup returns CDR1 DFQATT and CDR2 SNEGSKA (reference sequence). V lost 3 bases to trimming and J lost 4 bases; unmatched junction nucleotides: 4. This CDR3 has 13 amino acids. CDR3 sequence reads: CSASGGFPDTQYF. DNA of the CDR3: TGCAGTGCTAGCGGGGGGTTCCCAGATACGCAGTATTTT.

This chain links TRBV3-1 with TRBJ1-2, with 10 bases that match TRBD1. CDR1 LGHDT and CDR2 YNNKEL come from the germline V gene (reference sequence). Unmatched junction bases numbered 7, after V lost 4 bases and J lost 8 bases. The CDR3 runs 14 residues. The CDR3 spells CASSLTGGPSGYTF. CDR3 coding DNA: TGTGCCAGCAGCCTGACAGGGGGCCCTAGCGGCTACACCTTC.

DNA for the CDR3: TGTGCCAGCAGCCCAGTTAGCGGGGGTAGCTCCTACAATGAGCAGTTCTTC. Translated, it gives CASSPVSGGSSYNEQFF. The V and J genes are TRBV4-2 and TRBJ2-1, with 9 bases aligning to TRBD2. The CDR3 totals 17 residues. V lost 4 bases, J lost 0 bases, and 7 bases stayed unmatched. In germline, CDR1 is LGHNA, CDR2 YNFKEQ.

This chain connects TRBV6-6 to TRBJ2-4; weak D call: TRBD2 (5 bases). The better agreement between TRBJ2-7 and the DNA end casts doubt on the J call. Per germline, CDR1 MNHNY and CDR2 SVGAGI (reference sequence). The CDR3 totals 12 residues. CDR3 sequence (DNA): TGTGCCAGCACTCTGAGAGGGTACGAGCAGTACTTC. This translates into CASTLRGYEQYF.

CDR3 in amino acids: CASSLVRGSNSPLHF. In DNA, the CDR3 is TGTGCCAGCAGTTTAGTTAGGGGTTCTAATTCACCCCTCCACTTT. The chain carries TRBV28 and TRBJ1-6, with D possibly being TRBD1 (5 bases). Per germline, CDR1 MDHEN and CDR2 SYDVKM. V was trimmed by 2 bases and J by 6 bases, leaving 11 bases between them. There are 15 residues in the CDR3.

CDR3 in DNA: TGCGCCAGCAGTATTACAGGGGGATCCTACAATGAGCAGTTCTTC. Its translation is CASSITGGSYNEQFF. V usage is TRBV5-1 and J usage is TRBJ2-1, with 8 bases fitting TRBD1. With V trimmed by 5 bases and J by 1 base, 5 bases remained unmatched. The CDR3 consists of 15 residues. In germline, CDR1 is SGHRS, CDR2 YFSETQ.

The chain couples TRBV7-8 to TRBJ1-2; TRBD1 is a possible D gene (5 bases). The V gene lost 2 bases and the J gene lost 4 bases, with 11 bases spanning the gap. Looked up from germline, CDR1 is SGHVS and CDR2 is FQNEAQ. CDR3 length equals 14 residues. The CDR3 region is CASSLSARAYGYTF. CDR3 DNA sequence: TGTGCCAGCAGCTTATCGGCCAGGGCCTATGGCTACACCTTC.

The rearrangement joins TRBV5-5 to TRBJ1-5; 9 bases are a match to TRBD1. Germline V CDR1 and CDR2: SGHKS, YYEKEE (reference sequence). This CDR3 comprises 16 residues. V was pared by 0 bases and J by 2 bases, with 3 bases of the junction left unmatched. The CDR3 DNA follows: TGTGCCAGCAGCTTGGGGTGGACAGGGGGCAATCAGCCCCAGCATTTT. Residues: CASSLGWTGGNQPQHF.

The chain recombines TRBV25-1 with TRBJ2-3; no definite D call. CDR1 and CDR2 from the germline V gene are MGHDK and SYGVNS. Trimming stripped 3 bases from V and 3 bases from J, with 4 bases between. This CDR3 has 12 residues. The CDR3 is CASSDKTDTQYF. The CDR3 DNA reads TGTGCCAGCAGTGACAAGACAGATACGCAGTATTTT.

This clonotype was detected a few times. The chain links TRBV7-9 to TRBJ2-7, with D tentatively TRBD1 or TRBD2 (7 bases each). CDR3 size: 12 residues. The ends were cut back, 8 bases at V and 6 bases at J, with 14 bases in the middle. The germline CDR1 and CDR2 sequences are SEHNR and FQNEAQ (reference sequence). CDR3 nucleotides: TGTGCCAGCGGGGAGGGGGCAAGCGAGCAGTACTTC. It yields the protein CASGEGASEQYF. The whole variable domain, remainder taken from reference TRBV7-9 and TRBJ2-7, is DTGVSQNPRHKITKRGQNVTFRCDPISEHNRLYWYRQTLGQGPEFLTYFQNEAQLEKSRLLSDRFSAERPKGSFSTLEIQRTEQGDSAMYLCASGEGASEQYFGPGTRLTVT.

In its sample, this clonotype was seen a few times. The gene calls are TRBV29-1 and TRBJ2-7; unclear D gene. CDR3 size: 13 residues. V was trimmed by 7 bases and J by 6 bases, leaving 19 bases between them. Looked up from germline, CDR1 is SQVTM and CDR2 is ANQGSEA. This CDR3 is CSAMETARTEQYF. For the CDR3, the DNA is TGCAGCGCGATGGAGACTGCAAGGACCGAGCAGTACTTC.

This clonotype has just a few counts. The chain couples TRBV11-1 to TRBJ2-7; D is unresolved. There are 13 residues in the CDR3. V was shortened by 1 base and J by 2 bases, with 6 bases between the two germline ends. Germline V gene data show CDR1 as SGHAT and CDR2 as FQDESV (reference sequence). Written as DNA, the CDR3 is TGTGCCAGCAGCTTAGTAACACCCTACGAGCAGTACTTC. This codes for CASSLVTPYEQYF.

The chain employs TRBV20-1 and TRBJ2-7, with a tentative D call TRBD2 (5 bases). CDR1 DFQATT and CDR2 SNEGSKA come from the germline V gene (reference sequence). Deletions cut 2 bases from V and 1 base from J, with 15 bases between. This CDR3 is 15 amino acids long. The CDR3 region is CSARTGPEGSYEQYF. The CDR3 DNA follows: TGCAGTGCTAGAACCGGCCCCGAGGGTTCCTACGAGCAGTACTTC.

The chain has TRBV5-4 and TRBJ2-5, with TRBD1 matching 7 bases. Trimming removed 4 bases from V and 3 bases from J; junction bases left unmatched: 0. The CDR3 totals 12 residues. CDR1 is SGHNT, CDR2 YYREEE, per germline (reference sequence). The CDR3 DNA follows: TGTGCCAGCAGCGGGACAGAAGAGACCCAGTACTTC. The encoded protein is CASSGTEETQYF.

The chain combines TRBV7-8 with TRBJ2-4; no clear D. The V and J ends lost 1 base and 0 bases respectively, with 10 bases between them. The length of the CDR3 is 16 residues. Germline loops: CDR1 SGHVS, CDR2 FQNEAQ. The CDR3 bases are TGTGCCAGCAGCTTAGATAATCTCCTAGCCAAAAACATTCAGTACTTC. It codes for CASSLDNLLAKNIQYF.

The chain has TRBV7-9 and TRBJ1-6, with D maybe TRBD1 (5 bases). Germline values: CDR1 SEHNR, CDR2 FQNEAQ (reference sequence). Trimming cost V 4 bases and J 9 bases, with 13 bases left between them. The CDR3 contains 14 residues. CDR3 residues: CASSSQGIRSPLHF. For the CDR3, the DNA is TGTGCCAGCAGCTCGCAGGGAATCCGTTCACCCCTCCACTTT.

V gene TRBV29-1 combines with J gene TRBJ1-1; D gene unclear. The ends were cut back, 6 bases at V and 4 bases at J, with 18 bases in the middle. CDR3 size: 14 residues. CDR1 and CDR2 (germline): SQVTM, ANQGSEA. The CDR3 here is CSVLTRLRSTEAFF. As DNA, the CDR3 is TGCAGCGTACTAACACGCCTCAGGAGCACTGAAGCTTTCTTT.

Turning to this clonotype: A much larger clone is a single base away; this may be a read error. CDR3 in amino acids: CASSIRITGTGGINEQYF. In DNA, the CDR3 is TGTGCCAGCAGCATAAGGATTACCGGGACAGGGGGAATCAATGAGCAGTACTTC. V gene TRBV7-8 combines with J gene TRBJ2-5; 11 bases align to TRBD1. After removal of 5 bases from V and 11 bases from J, the junction contained 22 bases not matched to a gene. This CDR3 comprises 18 residues. From germline, CDR1 is SGHVS and CDR2 FQNEAQ.

J is TRBJ1-6 and V is TRBV6-4; D possibly corresponds to TRBD1 (5 bases). The V end was cut by 3 bases, the J end by 7 bases, with 7 bases between. This CDR3 has 13 amino acids. Germline V gene sequence: CDR1 MRHNA, CDR2 SNTAGT. The CDR3 region has the DNA TGTGCCAGCAGTGAGACAGTAAATTCACCCCTCCACTTT. This translates into CASSETVNSPLHF.

V usage is TRBV3-1 and J usage is TRBJ1-2, with 9 bases that match TRBD1. Trimming at V came to 3 bases and at J to 8 bases, leaving 4 bases not matched to a gene. This CDR3 spans 13 amino acids. Germline loops: CDR1 LGHDT, CDR2 YNNKEL (reference sequence). Here the CDR3 reads CASSQGQGGGYTF. In nucleotides, the CDR3 is TGTGCCAGCAGCCAGGGACAGGGAGGGGGCTACACCTTC.

The V and J genes are TRBV29-1 and TRBJ2-3; D unclear. The CDR3 contains 13 residues. CDR1 SQVTM and CDR2 ANQGSEA come from the germline V gene. The CDR3, as DNA: TGCTCCTCCACCGCCGGGTCCACAGATACGCAGTATTTT. Its protein product is CSSTAGSTDTQYF.

The chain recombines TRBV6-1 with TRBJ1-6, with D possibly being TRBD1 (5 bases). The V and J ends lost 4 bases and 7 bases respectively, with 17 bases between them. The CDR3 covers 16 residues. Germline V gene lookup returns CDR1 MNHNS and CDR2 SASEGT. The CDR3 is CASSVRTGGGNSPLHF. The CDR3, as DNA: TGTGCCAGCAGTGTACGGACCGGCGGGGGAAATTCACCCCTCCACTTT.